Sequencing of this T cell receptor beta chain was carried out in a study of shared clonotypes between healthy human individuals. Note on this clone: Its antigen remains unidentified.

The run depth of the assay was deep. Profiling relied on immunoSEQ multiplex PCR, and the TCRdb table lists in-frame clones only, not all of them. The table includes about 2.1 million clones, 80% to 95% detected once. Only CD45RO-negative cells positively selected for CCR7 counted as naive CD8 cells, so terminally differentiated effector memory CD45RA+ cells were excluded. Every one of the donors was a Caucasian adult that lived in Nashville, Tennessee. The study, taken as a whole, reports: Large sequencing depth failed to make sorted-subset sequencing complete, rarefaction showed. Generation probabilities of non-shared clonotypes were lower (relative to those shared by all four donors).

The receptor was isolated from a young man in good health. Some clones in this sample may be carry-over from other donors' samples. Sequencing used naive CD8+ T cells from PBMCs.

Here the CDR3 reads CASSLVGTDYGYTF. Written as DNA, the CDR3 is TGTGCCAGCAGCTTGGTAGGGACAGACTATGGCTACACCTTC. V and J are TRBV5-6 and TRBJ1-2; 7 bases are a match to TRBD1. With V trimmed by 0 bases and J by 3 bases, 2 bases remained unmatched. CDR3 length equals 14 residues. From germline, CDR1 is SGHDT and CDR2 YYEEEE.